The source of this T cell receptor (beta chain) is a study of technical replicates of blood from a few donors. The table came from immunoSEQ multiplex PCR; TCRdb's copy has only in-frame clones and leaves some out. The sample yields just under 85,000 clones, around nine tenths seen once. The source material was T cells isolated from PBMCs. The sequence was obtained from a human donor in good health.

CDR3 coding DNA: TGTGCCAGCAGCGGCCGGACAGTTATCTACGAGCAGTACTTC. Residues: CASSGRTVIYEQYF. The rearrangement uses TRBV7-9 and TRBJ2-7; D possibly corresponds to TRBD1 (6 bases). The CDR3 totals 14 residues. Trimming removed 5 bases at V and 3 bases at J, with 14 bases between. From germline, CDR1 is SEHNR and CDR2 FQNEAQ (reference sequence). The entire variable domain, with the rest obtained from reference TRBV7-9 and TRBJ2-7, is as follows: DTGVSQNPRHKITKRGQNVTFRCDPISEHNRLYWYRQTLGQGPEFLTYFQNEAQLEKSRLLSDRFSAERPKGSFSTLEIQRTEQGDSAMYLCASSGRTVIYEQYFGPGTRLTVT.